What follows are 4 T cell receptor beta chains derived from one specimen sequenced in a study of T cell repertoires and HLA-DP antigens. These receptors have no known antigen. Assay: immunoSEQ multiplex PCR; the TCRdb copy retains only in-frame clones and omits some. The sample gives around 70,000 clones, just under 80% of which show up once; 1.6% is in the top ten. The sequencing input was CD4+ T cells from PBMCs. The receptors shown here come from a man aged 55 to 70 in good health and CMV-seronegative.

V and J are TRBV7-9 and TRBJ1-2, with a weak D call TRBD1 (6 bases). The CDR3 contains 14 residues. Per germline, CDR1 SEHNR and CDR2 FQNEAQ (reference sequence). V was clipped by 5 bases and J by 5 bases, with 15 bases between them. DNA for the CDR3: TGTGCCAGCAGCCCACCCCACAGGGCTTATGGCTACACCTTC. Amino acids: CASSPPHRAYGYTF.

The chain couples TRBV9 to TRBJ2-3, with a possible D match to TRBD2 (6 bases). The ends were cut back, 0 bases at V and 0 bases at J, with 11 bases in the middle. Germline CDR1 is SGDLS and CDR2 is YYNGEE. The CDR3 sequence is 16 residues long. The CDR3 loop reads CASSVGSGSSTDTQYF. CDR3 sequence (DNA): TGTGCCAGCAGCGTAGGTAGCGGAAGTAGCACAGATACGCAGTATTTT.

The J gene is TRBJ2-5, the V gene TRBV2; maybe TRBD2 (5 bases). The CDR3 totals 13 residues. Germline CDR1 is SNHLY and CDR2 is FYNNEI. V lost 4 bases and J lost 7, with 13 bases in between. CDR3 sequence reads: CASSADSRGTQYF. In nucleotides, the CDR3 is TGTGCCAGCAGTGCGGACTCTCGGGGGACCCAGTACTTC. Combining the CDR3 with reference TRBV2 and TRBJ2-5 gives the whole variable domain EPEVTQTPSHQVTQMGQEVILRCVPISNHLYFYWYRQILGQKVEFLVSFYNNEISEKSEIFDDQFSVERPDGSNFTLKIRSTKLEDSAMYFCASSADSRGTQYFGPGTRLLVL.

In nucleotides, the CDR3 is TGTGCCAGCAGTTTAAATGGGGCGCGAATTATAGCTGAAGCTTTCTTT. It encodes CASSLNGARIIAEAFF. The rearrangement joins TRBV27 to TRBJ1-1, with D perhaps matching TRBD1 (5 bases). V lost 2 bases and J lost 6, with 19 bases in between. This CDR3 has 16 amino acids. CDR1 and CDR2 from the germline V gene are MNHEY and SMNVEV (reference sequence).